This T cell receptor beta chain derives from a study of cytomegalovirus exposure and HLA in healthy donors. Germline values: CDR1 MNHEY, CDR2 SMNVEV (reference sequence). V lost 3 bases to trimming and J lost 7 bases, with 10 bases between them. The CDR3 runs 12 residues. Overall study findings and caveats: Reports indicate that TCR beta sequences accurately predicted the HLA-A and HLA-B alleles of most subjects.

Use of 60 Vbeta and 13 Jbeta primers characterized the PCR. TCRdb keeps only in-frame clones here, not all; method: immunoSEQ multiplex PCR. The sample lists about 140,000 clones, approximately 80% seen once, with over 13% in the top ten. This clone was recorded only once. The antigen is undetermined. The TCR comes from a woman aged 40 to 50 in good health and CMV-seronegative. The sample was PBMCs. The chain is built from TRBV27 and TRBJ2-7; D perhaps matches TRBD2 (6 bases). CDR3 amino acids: CASSLRGGEQYF. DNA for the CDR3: TGTGCCAGCAGTTTGCGGGGAGGAGAGCAGTACTTC.